The present TCR beta chain was sequenced within a study of PD-L1 blockade in urothelial cancer. Assay: immunoSEQ multiplex PCR; the TCRdb copy retains only in-frame clones and omits some. This table has about 49,000 clones, less than 85% appearing once. The trim removed 3 bases at V and 0 bases at J, leaving 3 bases unmatched. Germline V gene data show CDR1 as SGHRS and CDR2 as YFSETQ. The CDR3 runs to 14 residues. Time point indicated: pretreatment peripheral blood. Patients in the study were battling locally advanced or metastatic urothelial carcinoma. The clonotype was recovered from a man between 65 and 80 years old with urothelial cancer. The chain couples TRBV5-1 to TRBJ2-7; TRBD1 agrees at 7 bases. This specimen was PBMCs, taken around atezolizumab (anti-PD-L1) treatment. CDR3 residues: CASSSTGSSYEQYF. The CDR3 bases are TGCGCCAGCAGCTCGACAGGGAGCTCCTACGAGCAGTACTTC.